The 7 T cell receptor beta chains given below trace back to one sample, sequenced in a study of blood T cells in healthy people across ages. Next came a second PCR, run for roughly 6 to 11 cycles, which used a sample-barcoded 5' primer along with a J-beta primer mix. TCRdb called the 5' RACE reads again in MiXCR, with one record for every CDR3 protein. The data hold approximately 1.5 million distinct CDR3 sequences, with almost 35% observed a single time. Sequencing was carried out using blood. The receptors shown here come from a woman between 25 and 40 years old in good health.

The chain carries TRBV28 and TRBJ2-3; D not certain. The CDR3 spans 16 residues. The germline CDR1 and CDR2 sequences are MDHEN and SYDVKM. The V end lost 4 bases, the J end lost 2 bases, and 16 bases lay between the germline ends. The CDR3 bases are TGTGCCAGCAGTTCTCGGCCAGTCTACTCCACAGATACGCAGTATTTT. Translated: CASSSRPVYSTDTQYF.

This clonotype was picked up many times. The V gene is TRBV6-4, the J gene TRBJ2-5, with 8 bases matching TRBD2. Germline CDR1 MRHNA, CDR2 SNTAGT. Losses at the gene ends were 8 bases for V and 4 bases for J; bases not matched to a gene: 12. This CDR3 is 15 amino acids long. CDR3 residues: CASAQGAGAGETQYF. CDR3 DNA sequence: TGTGCCAGCGCCCAGGGAGCGGGAGCTGGAGAGACCCAGTACTTC.

Worth noting for this clonotype: Since a much larger clone is just one base distant, this may be a read error. The chain has TRBV12-3 or TRBV12-4 and TRBJ2-1; maybe TRBD1 (5 bases). The CDR3 sequence is 12 residues long. V was cut by 3 bases and J by 6 bases, with 6 bases left in between. CDR3 sequence reads: CASSLDINEQFF. The CDR3 coding sequence is TGTGCCAGCAGTTTGGACATCAATGAGCAGTTCTTC.

The rearrangement links TRBV20-1 to TRBJ2-3; 9 positions agree with TRBD2. J gave up 4 bases and V 0 bases, and 8 bases lay outside the gene matches. From germline, CDR1 is DFQATT and CDR2 SNEGSKA (reference sequence). CDR3 size: 16 residues. CDR3 sequence reads: CSARDSGRGGPDTQYF. The CDR3 bases are TGCAGTGCTAGAGATAGTGGGCGGGGGGGCCCAGATACGCAGTATTTT.

This clonotype was counted at least ten times. The chain is built from TRBV9 and TRBJ2-7; TRBD1 aligns across 8 bases. The CDR3 totals 14 residues. The V and J ends lost 0 bases and 5 bases, in that order; junction bases with no gene match: 4. Looked up from germline, CDR1 is SGDLS and CDR2 is YYNGEE. This CDR3 reads CASSVGQGKDEQYF. The CDR3 DNA reads as TGTGCCAGCAGCGTAGGACAGGGGAAAGACGAGCAGTACTTC.

V is TRBV6-2 or TRBV6-3 and J is TRBJ1-5; D uncertain. Germline lookup yields CDR1 MNHEY and CDR2 SVGEGT. The CDR3 runs 13 residues. V dropped 2 bases and J dropped 5 bases, with 7 bases sitting between them. DNA of the CDR3: TGTGCCAGCAGTTACGTCCCCGATCAGCCCCAGCATTTT. This gives the protein CASSYVPDQPQHF.

The chain has TRBV11-1 and TRBJ2-7; D perhaps matches TRBD2 (6 bases). The CDR3 spans 15 residues. V was trimmed by 5 bases and J by 3 bases, leaving 17 bases between them. CDR1 is SGHAT, CDR2 FQDESV, per germline (reference sequence). The CDR3: CASSEEGTLIYEQYF. The CDR3 bases are TGTGCCAGCAGCGAGGAGGGGACTCTCATCTACGAGCAGTACTTC.